The rows below give T cell receptor beta chains drawn from one sample of a study of T cell repertoires in cytomegalovirus infection. TCRdb fed the reads into MiXCR, producing one record per CDR3 protein. Of over 300,000 distinct CDR3 sequences detected, 9.5% appear once; the ten largest clones hold 3.5% to 4.5%. The sequenced sample was PBMCs. Receptors were obtained from a human donor in good health (CMV status not recorded). Some clones in this sample may be carry-over from other donors' samples. CDR3s include the opening cysteine and the closing phenylalanine or tryptophan. The order of the fields is J gene, clone size, D gene, V gene, CDR3 DNA, CDR3 protein. D genes are given only for firm matches. Size values are once, few and many counts, or a class for expanded clones, and some rows have none.

TRBJ2-7,few,.,TRBV15,TGTGCCACCAGCAGAGATCTGGGGACCGGTTCCTACGAGCAGTACTTC,CATSRDLGTGSYEQYF
TRBJ2-7,many,.,TRBV15,TGTGCCACCAGCAGAGACCGGACGGACCGCTACGAGCAGTACTTC,CATSRDRTDRYEQYF
TRBJ1-1,.,.,TRBV2,TGTGCCAGCAGGCTGACTGAAGCTTTCTTT,CASRLTEAFF
TRBJ2-1,.,.,TRBV28,TGTGCCAGCAGTTCTCTTAAGCAGTTCTTC,CASSSLKQFF
TRBJ2-1,many,TRBD1,TRBV2,TGTGCCAGCAGGGACAGGAGAAACAATGAGCAGTTCTTC,CASRDRRNNEQFF
TRBJ2-7,.,.,TRBV12-3/TRBV12-4,TGTGCCAGCAGCCCCAACAGAGAGCAGTACTTC,CASSPNREQYF
TRBJ1-2,few,.,TRBV6-4,TGTGCCAGCAGTGACACCCGAGTTCGGCGGGGAGGCTACACCTTC,CASSDTRVRRGGYTF
TRBJ1-1,.,.,TRBV5-6,TGTGCCAGCAGCTTTTTGGTGTTGCGACTTGGTGGGACTGAAGCTTTCTTT,CASSFLVLRLGGTEAFF
TRBJ1-2,.,TRBD1,TRBV4-1,TGTGCCAGCAGCCGCGCCGGGACAGGGGCTGACTATGGCTACACCTTC,CASSRAGTGADYGYTF
TRBJ2-2,many,TRBD2,TRBV7-9,TGTGCCAGCAGCTGGGGCCCCAGACTAGCGGGAGAGAACACCGGGGAGCTGTTTTTT,CASSWGPRLAGENTGELFF
TRBJ1-1,few,.,TRBV7-9,TGTGCCAGCAGCATGAGCCCGGGGCAAGGGGGCACTGAAGCTTTCTTT,CASSMSPGQGGTEAFF
TRBJ2-5,few,.,TRBV7-9,TGTGCCAGCAGCTTTAGGGACGGAGAGACCCAGTACTTC,CASSFRDGETQYF
TRBJ2-7,few,.,TRBV7-2,TGTGCCAGCAGCTTACTCAGGGGGGTGCGGGAGCAGTACTTC,CASSLLRGVREQYF
TRBJ1-3,many,TRBD1,TRBV12-3/TRBV12-4,TGTGCCAGCACCCACGTCGGACAGGGGGCAGGGGGAAACACCATATATTTT,CASTHVGQGAGGNTIYF
TRBJ2-1,.,TRBD2,TRBV20-1,TGCAGTGCTAGAGATCACCCCCTAGCGGGGGAAGATAATGAGCAGTTCTTC,CSARDHPLAGEDNEQFF
TRBJ2-3,many,.,TRBV15,TGTGCCACCAGCCCAGAGGTTAGCGGCCAAGATACGCAGTATTTT,CATSPEVSGQDTQYF
TRBJ2-7,many,.,TRBV7-2,TGTGCCAGCAGCCAAAGCCGGGGCGGGGAGCAGTACTTC,CASSQSRGGEQYF
TRBJ1-4,many,.,TRBV20-1,TGCAGTGCTAGGGGGGCGGTGGAGGCGAGGAGGGTCAGCAGTGGGGCAGAAAAACTGTTTTTT,CSARGAVEARRVSSGAEKLFF
TRBJ2-1,.,.,TRBV20-1,TGCAGCCATGCCTCGGGGCGAGGGTACAATGAGCAGTTCTTC,CSHASGRGYNEQFF
TRBJ1-1,.,.,TRBV7-9,TGTGCCAGCAACTTAGGTGGGTCGGGGGGAGGCGCTTTCTTT,CASNLGGSGGGAFF
TRBJ1-6,many,.,TRBV4-2,TGTGCCAGCAGCCAAGAATCCGGACTTAAGGCCTCACCCCTCCACTTT,CASSQESGLKASPLHF
TRBJ2-7,few,TRBD1,TRBV29-1,TGCAGCGTTGAATCCCCCAGGGGGTCCTACGAGCAGTACTTC,CSVESPRGSYEQYF
TRBJ1-5,many,.,TRBV6-1,TGTGCCAGCAACAGGGTTGGAAGCAATCAGCCCCAGCATTTT,CASNRVGSNQPQHF
TRBJ2-6,many,TRBD2,TRBV7-2,TGTGCCAGCAGCTTGGTCGGGGGGAGGGGGGCCAACGTCCTGACTTTC,CASSLVGGRGANVLTF
TRBJ2-5,.,.,TRBV27,TGTGCCAGCAGGTTGGGGGGATTAAGCCAAGAGACCCAGTACTTC,CASRLGGLSQETQYF
TRBJ2-5,many,.,TRBV7-2,TGTGCCAGCAGCCTATCGATGATGGCCTATTCGGAGACCCAGTACTTC,CASSLSMMAYSETQYF
TRBJ2-3,many,.,TRBV7-8,TGTGCCAGCAGCTTAGGGAGACTAGATACGCAGTATTTT,CASSLGRLDTQYF
TRBJ1-4,.,.,TRBV7-8,TGTGCCAGCAGCATATCTTCACCAGGGGCGCCTAATGAAAAACTGTTTTTT,CASSISSPGAPNEKLFF
TRBJ1-3,.,.,TRBV7-6,TGTGCCAGCAGCTTAGTTGGCACCTCTGGAAACACCATATATTTT,CASSLVGTSGNTIYF
TRBJ2-3,many,.,TRBV6-2/TRBV6-3,TGTGCCAGCAGCCCGACGGCGCATACGCAGTATTTT,CASSPTAHTQYF
TRBJ1-1,few,TRBD1,TRBV12-3/TRBV12-4,TGTGCCAGCAGTTTGGTTGGGACAGCCACTGAAGCTTTCTTT,CASSLVGTATEAFF
TRBJ2-1,few,TRBD1,TRBV4-1,TGCGCCAGCAGCCCTAGACAGGGCCCCCCGGATGAGCAGTTCTTC,CASSPRQGPPDEQFF
TRBJ2-1,.,.,TRBV19,TGTGCCAGTAGCCTCAGGTCAGGGTTTTCCTACAATGAGCAGTTCTTC,CASSLRSGFSYNEQFF
TRBJ2-7,few,.,TRBV7-3,TGTGCCAGCAGCTCCGGGCCTATCTACGAGCAGTACTTC,CASSSGPIYEQYF
TRBJ2-5,.,.,TRBV2,TGTGCCAACAGTGGGGAAGAGACCCAGTACTTC,CANSGEETQYF
TRBJ2-1,few,.,TRBV28,TGTGCCAGCAGACCTATGCGCCGAAGCTCCTACAATGAGCAGTTCTTC,CASRPMRRSSYNEQFF
TRBJ1-2,many,TRBD1,TRBV7-2,TGTGCCAGCAGCTTAGTTAGCGGGGACAGGACGATAAGCTATGGCTACACCTTC,CASSLVSGDRTISYGYTF
TRBJ2-5,many,.,TRBV7-6,TGTGCCAGCAGCTTAATTTGGGGGGCGCGAGAGACCCAGTACTTC,CASSLIWGARETQYF
TRBJ2-1,many,TRBD2,TRBV7-2,TGTGCCAGCAGCTTATCCTCGGCGGGGGTTTCCTCCTACAATGAGCAGTTCTTC,CASSLSSAGVSSYNEQFF
TRBJ2-4,.,.,TRBV18,TGTGCCAGCTCACCGGGAATCGGGGCGAACATTCAGTACTTC,CASSPGIGANIQYF
TRBJ2-7,few,.,TRBV7-9,TGTGCCAGCAGCTTTGACAGCCTACCTTACTACGAGCAGTACTTC,CASSFDSLPYYEQYF
TRBJ2-5,.,TRBD2,TRBV7-2,TGTGCCAGCAGCTTAGAACGGGGGGGTGGGACCCAGTACTTC,CASSLERGGGTQYF
TRBJ2-3,few,TRBD2,TRBV7-9,TGTGCCAGCAGCTACGCGGGGGACCTCCTTTTT,CASSYAGDLLF
TRBJ2-7,many,.,TRBV6-6,TGTGCCAGCAGTTACGGGCTGTCTGGCGAGCAGTACTTC,CASSYGLSGEQYF
TRBJ1-6,many,.,TRBV6-5,TGTGCCAGCAGTTGGCGCTTGCCTGAGGCCCTTAATTCACCCCTCCACTTT,CASSWRLPEALNSPLHF
TRBJ2-7,.,.,TRBV12-3/TRBV12-4,TGTGCCAGCAGTCCAGGACAGATCCGGATCTACGAGCAGTACTTC,CASSPGQIRIYEQYF
TRBJ2-1,.,.,TRBV27,TGTGCCAGCAGTTTTCGCCAATACAATGAGCAGTTCTTC,CASSFRQYNEQFF
TRBJ1-1,few,TRBD1,TRBV6-2/TRBV6-3,TGTGCCAGCAGTCAACACAGGGGTGCCACTGAAGCTTTCTTT,CASSQHRGATEAFF
TRBJ1-1,many,TRBD1,TRBV7-2,TGTGCCAGCAGCTTACAGGGGGGCACTGAAGCTTTCTTT,CASSLQGGTEAFF
TRBJ1-3,many,.,TRBV14,TGTGCCAGCAGCCGACTCGCCGCTGGAAACACCATATATTTT,CASSRLAAGNTIYF